This is a list of T cell receptor beta chains from one sample in a study of blood T cell repertoires in COVID-19. Only in-frame clones appear in the TCRdb table, and some are missing; sequencing was by immunoSEQ multiplex PCR. This table has roughly 250,000 clones, about 76% appearing once. Specimen: peripheral blood. The source is a woman in her sixties or seventies with active or convalescent COVID-19. Both conserved end residues are part of each CDR3. A D gene is named only where the DNA matches it firmly. Size is stated for part of the rows, as once, few or many counts, or as a class when the clone is expanded.

d_gene | j_gene | v_gene | abundance | CDR3nt | CDR3aa
NA | TRBJ1-2 | TRBV19 | once | TGTGCCAGTAGTATTCCCGACAGCTATGGCTACACCTTC | CASSIPDSYGYTF
NA | TRBJ2-1 | TRBV18 | few | TGTGCCAGCTCACCACCCCCGGGGGACTTCAATGAGCAGTTCTTC | CASSPPPGDFNEQFF
TRBD1 | TRBJ1-2 | TRBV5-4 | NA | TGTGCCAGCAGCCTGGGACAGGGGGGCGGCTACACCTTC | CASSLGQGGGYTF
NA | TRBJ1-6 | TRBV6-5 | NA | TGTGCCAGCAGTTACTCCCGGGGCTATAATTCACCCCTCCACTTT | CASSYSRGYNSPLHF
NA | TRBJ2-7 | TRBV11-2 | NA | TGTGCCAGCAGCTTAGGCGGCAGCTCCTACGAGCAGTACTTC | CASSLGGSSYEQYF
NA | TRBJ2-2 | TRBV7-2 | NA | TGTGCCAGCAGCCCCGCAAACTTCCTAGGGGAGCTGTTTTTT | CASSPANFLGELFF
TRBD1 | TRBJ1-2 | TRBV3-1/TRBV3-2 | NA | TGTGCCAGCAGCCGTCGGGACAGGATTTATGGCTACACCTTC | CASSRRDRIYGYTF
TRBD1 | TRBJ1-5 | TRBV29-1 | NA | TGCAGCGTAGAGACAGGGGAAGGTCAGCCCCAGCATTTT | CSVETGEGQPQHF
NA | TRBJ1-4 | TRBV4-1 | NA | TGCGCCAGCAGCCAAAAACCAGAAACAGCGGGGGAAAAACTGTTTTTT | CASSQKPETAGEKLFF
NA | TRBJ2-7 | TRBV3-1/TRBV3-2 | NA | TGTGCCAGCAGCCCGTCAAGGGGGGGGCTGGGTGAGCAGTACTTC | CASSPSRGGLGEQYF
NA | TRBJ1-2 | TRBV2 | NA | TGTGCCGGGAGCAGGGGCCGTAACTATGGCTACACCTTC | CAGSRGRNYGYTF
NA | TRBJ2-3 | TRBV4-2 | NA | TGTGCCAGCAGCCAAGATGGTCGAGATGATACGCAGTATTTT | CASSQDGRDDTQYF
NA | TRBJ1-1 | TRBV30 | NA | TGTGCCTGGCAAAGTTACCGGGGAACTGAAGCTTTCTTT | CAWQSYRGTEAFF
NA | TRBJ2-2 | TRBV2 | NA | TGTGCCAGCAGAGAGAATCTCGGGGAGCTGTTTTTT | CASRENLGELFF
TRBD1 | TRBJ1-3 | TRBV7-7 | NA | TGTGCTAGCACTACGGGGGCAGGGGGCCCTGGAAACACCATATATTTT | CASTTGAGGPGNTIYF
TRBD1 | TRBJ1-4 | TRBV6-1 | NA | TGTGCCAGCAGTGCGGGGACAGGGGGCCGCACTAATGAAAAACTGTTTTTT | CASSAGTGGRTNEKLFF
TRBD2 | TRBJ2-7 | TRBV10-3 | NA | TGTGCCATCAGTGAGTCCGGTTGGGGAGGGAGCTCCTACGAGCAGTACTTC | CAISESGWGGSSYEQYF
TRBD2 | TRBJ2-1 | TRBV3-1/TRBV3-2 | NA | TGTGCCAGCAGCCCCGAACTAGCGGGGGGGTTGAATGAGCAGTTCTTC | CASSPELAGGLNEQFF
TRBD1 | TRBJ1-5 | TRBV19 | NA | TGTGCCAGTAGTATTCCCCGGCAGGGGGGACCTTATAGCAATCAGCCCCAGCATTTT | CASSIPRQGGPYSNQPQHF
TRBD1 | TRBJ2-7 | TRBV7-2 | NA | TGTGCCAGCAGCCCCGGGACAGGATACGAGCAGTACTTC | CASSPGTGYEQYF
TRBD2 | TRBJ2-3 | TRBV11-2 | NA | TGTGCCAGCAGCGCTAGGACTAGCGGGGACCTAGATACGCAGTATTTT | CASSARTSGDLDTQYF
NA | TRBJ1-2 | TRBV10-3 | NA | TGTGCCATCAGTGAGAGTCAGGGGACTAACTATGGCTACACCTTC | CAISESQGTNYGYTF
NA | TRBJ1-5 | TRBV21-1 | NA | TGTGCCAGCAGCCCCCTTAAGGGCAGGGAAATTAATCAGCCCCAGCATTTT | CASSPLKGREINQPQHF
TRBD1 | TRBJ1-2 | TRBV6-6 | NA | TGTGCCAGCAGTTACCCTACGGGACAGGGGGCGCGGGGCTACACCTTC | CASSYPTGQGARGYTF
TRBD2 | TRBJ2-2 | TRBV5-4 | NA | TGTGCCAGCAGCCCTGGCGGGGGGGACACCGGGGAGCTGTTTTTT | CASSPGGGDTGELFF
TRBD2 | TRBJ2-3 | TRBV5-8 | NA | TGTGCCACCTCGCTAGCGGGGACTCTTCCTACTCGCACAGATACGCAGTATTTT | CATSLAGTLPTRTDTQYF
NA | TRBJ1-2 | TRBV18 | NA | TGTGCCAGCTCACCTCGGGAGGGGGATGGCTACACCTTC | CASSPREGDGYTF
NA | TRBJ2-7 | TRBV10-1 | NA | TGCGCCAGCAGTACAACCGCCTACGAGCAGTACTTC | CASSTTAYEQYF
TRBD1 | TRBJ2-1 | TRBV5-6 | few | TGTGCCAGCAGCCGGGACAGGCACAATGAGCAGTTCTTC | CASSRDRHNEQFF
TRBD1 | TRBJ1-6 | TRBV7-8 | once | TGTGCCAGCAGCTTAGATTTGGGGCAGGGGGCGCGACCCCTCCACTTT | CASSLDLGQGARPLHF
TRBD2 | TRBJ2-7 | TRBV19 | NA | TGTGCCAGTAGTATAGATGGACTAGCGAACGACGAGCAGTACTTC | CASSIDGLANDEQYF
TRBD1 | TRBJ2-7 | TRBV6-2/TRBV6-3 | NA | TGTGCCAGCAGTTACTGGGGACAGGTGGACTCCTACGAGCAGTACTTC | CASSYWGQVDSYEQYF
TRBD1 | TRBJ2-5 | TRBV27 | NA | TGTGCCAGCAGTTCTACCTGGGGACAGGTCCTTGAGACCCAGTACTTC | CASSSTWGQVLETQYF
NA | TRBJ1-2 | TRBV7-9 | NA | TGTGCCAGCAGCCTCGGACAGAACTATGGCTACACCTTC | CASSLGQNYGYTF
NA | TRBJ2-7 | TRBV2 | NA | TGTGCCAGCAGTGACCGCAGGTTTGCCTACGAGCAGTACTTC | CASSDRRFAYEQYF
NA | TRBJ1-2 | TRBV20-1 | few | TGCAGTGCTAGGGGGGGCTATGGCTACACCTTC | CSARGGYGYTF
TRBD1 | TRBJ1-1 | TRBV2 | NA | TGTGCCAGCAGTGGTTACAGGGGGAACACTGAAGCTTTCTTT | CASSGYRGNTEAFF
NA | TRBJ2-7 | TRBV7-9 | NA | TGTGCCAGCAGCTTCCCGAGGGGGGGCCCCGAGCAGTACTTC | CASSFPRGGPEQYF
TRBD1 | TRBJ2-7 | TRBV18 | NA | TGTGCCAGCTCCCCCGGGACAGGGGGCTACGAGCAGTACTTC | CASSPGTGGYEQYF
TRBD1 | TRBJ2-5 | TRBV6-6 | NA | TGTGCCAGCATTCTGGGACAGGGGGCGCAGGAGACCCAGTACTTC | CASILGQGAQETQYF
TRBD1 | TRBJ1-2 | TRBV2 | NA | TGTGCCAGCAAGCCAGGACAGGCTACTAACTATGGCTACACCTTC | CASKPGQATNYGYTF
NA | TRBJ2-3 | TRBV18 | NA | TGTGCCAGCTCACCAGTAGGGAGGACAGATACGCAGTATTTT | CASSPVGRTDTQYF
NA | TRBJ1-1 | TRBV29-1 | NA | TGCAGCGTTGGGGACATGTATGCCACTGAAGCTTTCTTT | CSVGDMYATEAFF
TRBD2 | TRBJ2-3 | TRBV7-9 | NA | TGTGCCAGCAGCCTCGGACTAGCGGGCTTGACAGATACGCAGTATTTT | CASSLGLAGLTDTQYF
NA | TRBJ1-2 | TRBV7-3 | NA | TGTGCCAGCAGCCTCGGGGCTAACTATGGCTACACCTTC | CASSLGANYGYTF
TRBD2 | TRBJ2-4 | TRBV6-1 | few | TGTGCCAGCAGTGATAAGCGGGGGGGCCCTCCCATTCAGTACTTC | CASSDKRGGPPIQYF
TRBD1 | TRBJ1-2 | TRBV18 | NA | TGTGCCAGCTCACCAAGGGACAGGGTGCCCCCTAACTATGGCTACACCTTC | CASSPRDRVPPNYGYTF
TRBD2 | TRBJ2-3 | TRBV9 | NA | TGTGCCAGCAGCCCTTCGACTAGCCCAAGCACAGATACGCAGTATTTT | CASSPSTSPSTDTQYF
TRBD2 | TRBJ2-5 | TRBV4-2 | once | TGTGCCAGCAGCCAAGGAGCGGGGGGCGGGGAGACCCAGTACTTC | CASSQGAGGGETQYF
NA | TRBJ1-1 | TRBV19 | NA | TGTGCCAGTAGTATGTATAGGGAAAGGGGGAGCCGCACTGAAGCTTTCTTT | CASSMYRERGSRTEAFF
TRBD1 | TRBJ1-2 | TRBV12-3/TRBV12-4 | NA | TGTGCCAGCAGTCCGGGACAGTCATATGGCTACACCTTC | CASSPGQSYGYTF
TRBD1 | TRBJ2-2 | TRBV4-2 | NA | TGTGCCAGCGCCGAGGGACAGGGTGAGCTGTTTTTT | CASAEGQGELFF
NA | TRBJ1-2 | TRBV6-5 | NA | TGTGCCAGCAGTTACCGACACTCTAACTATGGCTACACCTTC | CASSYRHSNYGYTF
NA | TRBJ1-5 | TRBV12-5 | NA | TGTGCTAGTGGTTTGGTACGGGGGGAGGGTCAGCCCCAGCATTTT | CASGLVRGEGQPQHF